The next 10 T cell receptor beta chains were all read from a single sample in a study of regulatory T cells in long-lasting Graves disease. The time point was: persistent/refractory GD, antithyroid drugs over 5 years with positive TRAb. With RNA extracted from PBMCs as input, the TCR library was made. TCR beta libraries were built with iRepertoire HTBI primers and Arm-PCR of CDR3 regions. MiXCR, run by TCRdb on the multiplex PCR reads, gives a single entry per CDR3 protein. The sample holds over 350,000 distinct CDR3 sequences; more than 20% are singletons and the top ten take around 21%. The sequencing used peripheral blood mononuclear cells (PBMCs), collected when the disease was refractory, from a patient treated with antithyroid drugs. These receptors were taken from a female donor with Graves disease.

This clonotype was detected many times. This chain uses TRBV12-3 or TRBV12-4 with TRBJ2-7; TRBD2 is a possible D gene (5 bases). V gave up 5 bases and J gave up 2 bases, with 19 bases separating them. This CDR3 comprises 16 residues. The CDR3 region has the DNA TGTGCCAGCAGTCTCGATCACCCGGGAACCCCCTACGAGCAGTACTTC. This sequence encodes CASSLDHPGTPYEQYF.

This rearrangement joins TRBV7-3 to TRBJ2-2, with D possibly being TRBD1 (5 bases). The V and J ends lost 5 bases and 5 bases respectively, with 12 bases between them. Germline V gene sequence: CDR1 SGHTA, CDR2 FQGTGA. This CDR3 has 14 amino acids. The CDR3 sequence: CASSALGVTGELFF. CDR3 sequence (DNA): TGTGCCAGCAGCGCTCTAGGGGTTACCGGGGAGCTGTTTTTT.

In its sample, this clonotype was seen many times. The J gene is TRBJ2-2, the V gene TRBV7-4, with D hard to call. CDR3 size: 14 residues. V dropped 1 base and J dropped 4 bases, with 7 bases sitting between them. Per germline, CDR1 SGHVT and CDR2 SQSDAQ. CDR3 bases: TGTGCCAGCAGCTTAGTCCCTATCACCGGGGAGCTGTTTTTT. Its translation: CASSLVPITGELFF.

In this sample, this clonotype turned up many times. The J gene is TRBJ1-6, the V gene TRBV12-3 or TRBV12-4, with a tentative D call TRBD1 (5 bases). The V and J ends lost 7 bases and 14 bases respectively, with 15 bases between them. The CDR3 runs to 12 residues. The CDR3 coding sequence is TGTGCCAGCACAGGGCCGCATGGAACCCTCCACTTT. It translates to CASTGPHGTLHF.

The CDR3 protein is CAWSALNTGELFF. The CDR3 nucleotides are TGTGCCTGGAGTGCTCTGAACACCGGGGAGCTGTTTTTT. The chain is built from TRBV30 and TRBJ2-2; D gene unclear. With 1 base removed from V and 1 base from J, the gap between germline ends came to 4 bases. This CDR3 has 13 amino acids. Germline V CDR1 and CDR2: GTSNPN, SVGIG (reference sequence).

The chain has TRBV6-1 and TRBJ2-7, with D possibly being TRBD2 (7 bases). Trimming removed 6 bases at V and 5 bases at J, with 17 bases between. Germline V gene lookup returns CDR1 MNHNS and CDR2 SASEGT. The CDR3 covers 14 residues. CDR3 nucleotide sequence: TGTGCCAGCAGAAGGAATTGGGGGGGCGACGAGCAGTACTTC. Protein product: CASRRNWGGDEQYF.

There are many counts of this clonotype. The chain recombines TRBV12-3 or TRBV12-4 with TRBJ2-2, with 7 positions matching TRBD1. The CDR3 has 16 residues. The J segment lost 4 bases and the V segment lost 5 bases, leaving 10 bases of the junction unmatched. The chain's CDR3 is CASSPSPGQSTGELFF. CDR3 DNA sequence: TGTGCCAGCAGTCCCTCGCCGGGACAGAGCACCGGGGAGCTGTTTTTT.

Only a few counts were recorded for this clonotype. The chain carries TRBV6-1 and TRBJ1-1; D may be TRBD1 (5 bases). The CDR3 spans 14 residues. V dropped 6 bases and J dropped 1 base, with 12 bases sitting between them. Germline V gene lookup returns CDR1 MNHNS and CDR2 SASEGT. The CDR3 region is CASRPGHPNTEAFF. CDR3 DNA: TGTGCCAGCAGACCCGGACACCCGAACACTGAAGCTTTCTTT.

This clonotype was observed once. A single base separates this from a much larger clone, so it may be a read error. V usage is TRBV7-9 and J usage is TRBJ2-7; 9 positions match TRBD1. This CDR3 contains 15 residues. Germline CDR1 and CDR2: SEHNR and FQNEAQ (reference sequence). The trim removed 2 bases at V and 1 base at J, leaving 3 bases unmatched. CDR3 region: CASSLPGQGSYEQYF. The CDR3 DNA reads as TGTGCCAGCAGCTTACCGGGACAGGGTTCCTACGAGCAGTACTTC.

This clonotype was detected only a few times. A much larger clone lies a single base off, so this may be a read error. The chain is built from TRBV28 and TRBJ1-1, with 7 positions matching TRBD1. There are 14 residues in the CDR3. CDR1 MDHEN and CDR2 SYDVKM come from the germline V gene. The junction had 4 bases not matched to a gene; V was cut back by 2 bases and J by 4 bases. CDR3 sequence (DNA): TGTGCCAGCAGTTTACCGAGGGGGCGCACTGAAGCTTTCTTT. It yields the protein CASSLPRGRTEAFF.